These 16 T cell receptor beta chains originate from one sample sequenced in a study of T cells in localized non-small cell lung cancer. Produced via immunoSEQ multiplex PCR; TCRdb's table is partial and in-frame only. The data hold approximately 64,000 clones, with 75% to 90% observed a single time. Source: peripheral blood, taken before any cancer treatment. The source is a woman aged 35-75 years with stage I lung adenocarcinoma.

This clone showed up just once. The junction does not match germline at one end; this may be a read error. Other nucleotide sequences from this sample produce the same CDR3. The gene calls are TRBV19 and TRBJ1-5; D ambiguous. This CDR3 region has 13 residues. CDR1 and CDR2 from the germline V gene are LNHDA and SQIVND (reference sequence). CDR3 bases: TGTGCCAGTAGTATGGACGGAGATCAGCCACAGCATTTT. Amino acid sequence: CASSMDGDQPQHF.

The chain links TRBV27 to TRBJ2-3, with D possibly matching TRBD2 (5 bases). This CDR3 is 14 amino acids long. The germline V gene encodes CDR1 MNHEY and CDR2 SMNVEV (reference sequence). V lost 2 bases and J lost 2, with 8 bases in between. The CDR3 DNA is TGTGCCAGCAGTTTAGAGGGATACACAGATACGCAGTATTTT. Translating it yields CASSLEGYTDTQYF.

The J gene is TRBJ1-1, the V gene TRBV10-3; D gene unclear. This CDR3 comprises 16 residues. V shed 3 bases and J shed 4 bases, with 18 bases lying between them. Looked up from germline, CDR1 is ENHRY and CDR2 is SYGVKD. The CDR3 protein is CAISDPRVSGSTEAFF. The CDR3 DNA follows: TGTGCCATCAGTGACCCTAGGGTATCGGGGAGCACTGAAGCTTTCTTT.

The chain recombines TRBV28 with TRBJ1-2; 7 bases match TRBD1. V lost 4 bases and J lost 5; bases outside the gene matches: 34. CDR1 and CDR2 from the germline V gene are MDHEN and SYDVKM. CDR3 length equals 23 residues. CDR3 DNA sequence: TGTGCCAGCAGTTCCCCCAGCCGACAGGGCGCCTCGATACCCTATATTCCGGATTATGGCTACACCTTC. This codes for CASSSPSRQGASIPYIPDYGYTF.

This clone was seen a single time. For the CDR3, the DNA is TGCGCCAGCAGCTTTGCCCGGGGGGCGCACGATGAAAAACTGTTTTTT. It is translated as CASSFARGAHDEKLFF. The J gene is TRBJ1-4, the V gene TRBV5-1; perhaps TRBD1 as D (6 bases). V was cut by 2 bases and J by 6 bases, with 17 bases left in between. Looked up from germline, CDR1 is SGHRS and CDR2 is YFSETQ. The CDR3 has 16 amino acids.

V gene TRBV7-6 combines with J gene TRBJ2-1; TRBD1 agrees at 7 bases. The CDR3 loop spans 13 amino acids. J gave up 6 bases and V 3 bases, and 2 bases lay outside the gene matches. Germline V gene sequence: CDR1 SGHVS, CDR2 FNYEAQ. CDR3 sequence reads: CASSFTGVNEQFF. CDR3 sequence (DNA): TGTGCCAGCAGCTTTACAGGGGTCAATGAGCAGTTCTTC.

The CDR3 loop reads CASSSQGAEAFF. CDR3 bases: TGTGCCAGCAGTTCACAGGGGGCTGAAGCTTTCTTT. This chain links TRBV2 with TRBJ1-1; 8 nucleotides line up with TRBD1. The CDR3 is 12 amino acids. CDR1 SNHLY and CDR2 FYNNEI come from the germline V gene. The junction had 2 bases not matched to a gene; V was cut back by 5 bases and J by 6 bases.

The chain links TRBV27 to TRBJ1-1; maybe TRBD1 (6 bases). CDR1 MNHEY and CDR2 SMNVEV come from the germline V gene (reference sequence). Trimming removed 2 bases from V and 4 bases from J, with 14 bases in between. The CDR3 loop spans 15 amino acids. The CDR3 reads CASSLVSGGGTEAFF. Written as DNA, the CDR3 is TGTGCCAGCAGTTTAGTTTCGGGGGGCGGCACTGAAGCTTTCTTT.

This clone was observed a handful of times. The rearrangement links TRBV10-1 to TRBJ1-6; the match to TRBD1 covers 8 bases. The CDR3 spans 13 residues. J gave up 7 bases and V 10 bases, and 6 bases lay outside the gene matches. Germline V CDR1 and CDR2: WNHNN, SYGVQD (reference sequence). The CDR3 sequence: CATQTGGNSPLHF. DNA of the CDR3: TGCGCCACCCAAACAGGGGGGAATTCACCCCTCCACTTT.

The rearrangement links TRBV10-3 to TRBJ2-7, with a possible D match to TRBD2 (5 bases). Germline V gene sequence: CDR1 ENHRY, CDR2 SYGVKD. This CDR3 region has 13 residues. With 10 bases removed from V and 0 bases from J, the gap between germline ends came to 13 bases. CDR3 in DNA: TGTGCCACCCGGGGTCGTCTCTCCTACGAGCAGTACTTC. This translates into CATRGRLSYEQYF.

This chain uses TRBV27 with TRBJ1-6, with unresolved D. Germline CDR1 and CDR2: MNHEY and SMNVEV (reference sequence). V dropped 6 bases and J dropped 4 bases, with 4 bases sitting between them. The CDR3 is made up of 12 amino acids. This chain's CDR3 is CASSLYNSPLHF. As DNA, the CDR3 is TGTGCCAGCAGCCTGTATAATTCACCCCTCCACTTT.

V usage is TRBV28 and J usage is TRBJ2-7; 13 bases map to TRBD2. Germline V gene data show CDR1 as MDHEN and CDR2 as SYDVKM. The CDR3 has 18 residues. Losses at the gene ends were 0 bases for V and 2 bases for J; bases not matched to a gene: 7. The CDR3 sequence: CASSLWSGTSGKTYEQYF. CDR3 in DNA: TGTGCCAGCAGTTTATGGAGCGGGACTAGCGGGAAAACCTACGAGCAGTACTTC.

V and J are TRBV7-3 and TRBJ1-6; D may be TRBD1 (5 bases). The CDR3 loop spans 13 amino acids. CDR1 and CDR2 from the germline V gene are SGHTA and FQGTGA. Trimming pared 2 bases from V and 9 bases from J, leaving 8 bases between. In DNA form, the CDR3 reads TGTGCCAGCAGCTTACAGGGCAGTTCACCCCTCCACTTT. Its translation is CASSLQGSSPLHF.

This clone was counted only a few times. The chain has TRBV7-8 and TRBJ1-6; 7 positions match TRBD1. The CDR3 contains 16 residues. Germline V gives CDR1 SGHVS, CDR2 FQNEAQ. J was trimmed by 9 bases and V by 5 bases; bases with no gene match: 13. Here the CDR3 reads CASSPGRAGGTSPLHF. CDR3 nucleotides: TGTGCCAGCAGCCCAGGGAGGGCAGGGGGGACTTCACCCCTCCACTTT.

The chain uses TRBV19 and TRBJ1-3; the D is unclear. The CDR3 is 14 amino acids. The germline gives CDR1 LNHDA, CDR2 SQIVND (reference sequence). V was pared by 10 bases and J by 2 bases, with 15 bases between. In DNA, the CDR3 is TGTGCCACCGTAGACGGGAATACTGGAAACACCATATATTTT. It yields the protein CATVDGNTGNTIYF.

V is TRBV4-2 and J is TRBJ2-5, with 10 bases that match TRBD2. The CDR3 is made up of 17 amino acids. The junction had 11 bases not matched to a gene; V was cut back by 4 bases and J by 3 bases. Germline V CDR1 and CDR2: LGHNA, YNFKEQ. The CDR3 sequence is CASSPYYSGGIEETQYF. The CDR3 bases are TGTGCCAGCAGCCCATACTATAGCGGGGGGATTGAAGAGACCCAGTACTTC.